Reported below is one T cell receptor beta chain. Clones were read by immunoSEQ multiplex PCR, and TCRdb kept only the in-frame ones, dropping some. The sample shows hundreds of thousands of clones, 87% of them seen only once. The junction had 5 bases not matched to a gene; V was cut back by 5 bases and J by 3 bases. CDR3 length equals 15 residues. CDR1 and CDR2 from the germline V gene are SNHLY and FYNNEI. The sample belongs to a study of blood T cell repertoires in COVID-19. Study-level background: The United States, Italy and Spain provided the acute and convalescent COVID-19 samples. The cDNA or gDNA used as material had been derived from T cells, B-cell-depleted T cells, or PBMCs.

The chain combines TRBV2 with TRBJ2-1, with 9 bases lining up with TRBD2. This receptor was taken from a woman between 50 and 59 years old who had recovered from COVID-19. Sample: peripheral blood. The CDR3 sequence is CASSFLAGNYNEQFF. Here the CDR3 DNA reads TGTGCCAGCAGTTTTCTAGCGGGGAACTACAATGAGCAGTTCTTC.